The 21 T cell receptor beta chains below all came from one sample that was sequenced in a study of T cell repertoires in cytomegalovirus infection (dated by TCRdb to 2018 to 2020). The data were produced on an Illumina HiSeq 1500. TCRdb passed the public sequencing reads through fastp at Q25 and MiXCR, retaining productive beta sequences. Each CDR3 protein gets just one entry, which takes the most common genes and DNA from the rows behind it. The sample table lists hundreds of thousands of distinct CDR3 sequences, 30% to 35% of them with a count of one. 17% of the sample is in the top ten clones. Antigens of these TCRs are unknown. Interpreted using the paper, the treatment or condition label stands for: in vitro stimulation with specific CMV peptide epitopes to enrich CMV-specific T cells. The sequences come from cultured PBMCs, collected from culture after CMV antigen stimulation. All receptors come from a human donor in good health (CMV status not recorded). Some clones in this sample may be carry-over from other donors' samples.

This clonotype was seen a single time. The rearrangement joins TRBV19 to TRBJ2-7; possible D gene TRBD1, 5 bases. Trimming removed 6 bases at V and 5 bases at J, with 17 bases between. Germline CDR1 reads LNHDA; CDR2 reads SQIVND (reference sequence). The CDR3 has 14 amino acids. CDR3 coding DNA: TGTGCCAGTAGCATCTCCTTTGACAGCGACGAGCAGTACTTC. Translated, it gives CASSISFDSDEQYF.

About this clonotype: A read error may produce the germline difference seen at one junction end. The rearrangement joins TRBV6-5 to TRBJ2-1; TRBD2 matches 7 bases. This CDR3 is built from 13 residues. In germline, CDR1 is MNHEY, CDR2 SVGAGI. CDR3 coding DNA: TGTGCCAGCAGTTATACTAGCGCCATGGCCGCGCTCTTC. This encodes CASSYTSAMAALF.

The chain carries TRBV19 and TRBJ2-1; 7 bases are shared with TRBD2. CDR3 length: 15 residues. Germline CDR1 is LNHDA and CDR2 is SQIVND (reference sequence). The V gene end was trimmed by 1 base and the J gene end by 5 bases; junction bases not matched to a gene: 5. The CDR3, as DNA: TGTGCCAGTAGTATAGGCGGGAGACGAGACAATGAGCAGTTCTTC. This codes for CASSIGGRRDNEQFF. The whole variable domain, remainder taken from reference TRBV19 and TRBJ2-1, is DGGITQSPKYLFRKEGQNVTLSCEQNLNHDAMYWYRQDPGQGLRLIYYSQIVNDFQKGDIAEGYSVSREKKESFPLTVTSAQKNPTAFYLCASSIGGRRDNEQFFGPGTRLTVL.

This chain joins TRBV19 and TRBJ1-1; D possibly corresponds to TRBD1 (6 bases). Germline V gene sequence: CDR1 LNHDA, CDR2 SQIVND (reference sequence). V lost 0 bases and J lost 7, with 15 bases in between. The CDR3 is 15 amino acids. In DNA form, the CDR3 reads TGTGCCAGTAGTATAGATGGCGCCGAGGGGGGTGAAGCTTTCTTT. Amino acids: CASSIDGAEGGEAFF.

This clonotype was seen a handful of times. The V and J genes are TRBV6-6 and TRBJ2-7, with 9 bases lining up with TRBD1. Trimming at V came to 6 bases and at J to 5 bases, leaving 14 bases not matched to a gene. The germline V gene encodes CDR1 MNHNY and CDR2 SVGAGI (reference sequence). The CDR3 is 16 amino acids. The CDR3 loop reads CASRGVTQGAMDEQYF. CDR3 DNA: TGTGCCAGCAGAGGAGTGACACAGGGGGCAATGGACGAGCAGTACTTC.

The chain recombines TRBV28 with TRBJ1-2; TRBD1 aligns across 9 bases. CDR3 length: 13 amino acids. The V segment lost 4 bases and the J segment 7 bases; nucleotides outside the gene matches: 4. Looked up from germline, CDR1 is MDHEN and CDR2 is SYDVKM. CDR3 in amino acids: CASSSGTGFGYTF. Written as DNA, the CDR3 is TGTGCCAGCAGTTCCGGGACAGGGTTTGGCTACACCTTC.

This clonotype was detected a few times. CDR3 region: CAISEFGTGSGANVLTF. CDR3 nucleotides: TGTGCCATCAGTGAGTTTGGGACAGGCTCTGGGGCCAACGTCCTGACTTTC. The chain employs TRBV10-3 and TRBJ2-6; 8 nucleotides line up with TRBD1. CDR3 length: 17 residues. In germline, CDR1 is ENHRY, CDR2 SYGVKD. Trimming at V came to 1 base and at J to 0 bases, leaving 2 bases not matched to a gene.

This clonotype was counted only a few times. The rearrangement links TRBV7-9 to TRBJ1-1; D might be TRBD1 (5 bases). Per the germline V gene, CDR1 is SEHNR and CDR2 is FQNEAQ (reference sequence). The V and J ends lost 1 base and 7 bases respectively, with 7 bases between them. There are 12 residues in the CDR3. This chain's CDR3 is CASSLGQNEAFF. The CDR3 nucleotides read TGTGCCAGCAGCTTAGGACAGAATGAAGCTTTCTTT.

This sequence joins TRBV6-7 and TRBJ2-7, with D maybe TRBD2 (5 bases). TRBV6-7 is given ORF status, its function remaining uncertain. V lost 5 bases and J lost 3, with 14 bases in between. This CDR3 contains 14 residues. The CDR3 bases are TGTGCCAGCAGTGCGACCGGACTGAGCTACGAGCAGTACGTC. It translates to CASSATGLSYEQYV.

This chain uses TRBV28 with TRBJ2-7; possibly TRBD1 for D (5 bases). Trimming removed 5 bases at V and 3 bases at J, with 8 bases between. The germline CDR1 and CDR2 sequences are MDHEN and SYDVKM. This CDR3 comprises 12 residues. The CDR3 here is CASSRTGYEQYF. CDR3 bases: TGTGCCAGCAGTCGTACAGGCTACGAGCAGTACTTC.

This clonotype has a handful of counts. The chain joins TRBV19 to TRBJ2-5; 8 nucleotides agree with TRBD2. The germline CDR1 and CDR2 sequences are LNHDA and SQIVND (reference sequence). This CDR3 spans 13 amino acids. Trimming removed 7 bases from V and 2 bases from J; junction bases left unmatched: 3. As DNA, the CDR3 is TGTGCCAGTACGGGGGGGTTACAAGAGACCCAGTACTTC. It yields the protein CASTGGLQETQYF.

This clonotype was counted between two and nine times. The chain links TRBV27 to TRBJ1-6, with a possible D match to TRBD1 (6 bases). Looked up from germline, CDR1 is MNHEY and CDR2 is SMNVEV (reference sequence). The V gene lost 1 base and the J gene lost 10 bases, with 14 bases spanning the gap. This CDR3 spans 15 amino acids. The CDR3 DNA follows: TGTGCCAGCAGTTTATTCGGGGGCAGCTGGTCACCCCTCCACTTT. Amino acid sequence: CASSLFGGSWSPLHF.

The rearrangement links TRBV18 to TRBJ2-7; maybe TRBD1 (7 bases). V dropped 6 bases and J dropped 5 bases, with 14 bases sitting between them. Germline lookup yields CDR1 KGHSH and CDR2 LQKENI. CDR3 length equals 13 residues. The CDR3 region is CASSLQGRNEQYF. The CDR3 nucleotides are TGTGCCAGCTCGCTACAGGGGAGGAACGAGCAGTACTTC. The variable domain in full, completed from reference TRBV18 and TRBJ2-7, reads NAGVMQNPRHLVRRRGQEARLRCSPMKGHSHVYWYRQLPEEGLKFMVYLQKENIIDESGMPKERFSAEFPKEGPSILRIQQVVRGDSAAYFCASSLQGRNEQYFGPGTRLTVT.

The V and J genes are TRBV29-1 and TRBJ1-1; the D is unclear. The CDR3 totals 12 residues. Germline CDR1 and CDR2: SQVTM and ANQGSEA. V gave up 6 bases and J gave up 1 base, with 9 bases separating them. The CDR3 DNA reads as TGCAGCGTGTCTCGGAAGAACACTGAAGCTTTCTTT. Translating gives CSVSRKNTEAFF.

This clonotype has at least ten counts. The chain combines TRBV11-3 with TRBJ2-3; 7 nucleotides agree with TRBD2. CDR3 length equals 18 residues. Germline-derived CDR1 and CDR2 are SGHNT and YENEEA. V was pared by 1 base and J by 0 bases, with 10 bases of the junction left unmatched. The CDR3 loop is CASSLGSLALSSTDTQYF. CDR3 nucleotide sequence: TGTGCCAGCAGCTTAGGTTCACTAGCGCTGTCTAGCACAGATACGCAGTATTTT.

Comment on this clonotype: This may be a read error: a much more frequent sequence differs by one nucleotide. The chain couples TRBV27 to TRBJ2-1, with 11 bases lining up with TRBD2. The CDR3 runs to 17 residues. V was clipped by 3 bases and J by 7 bases; unmatched bases: 11. From germline, CDR1 is MNHEY and CDR2 SMNVEV (reference sequence). The CDR3 DNA reads as TGTGCCAGCAGTTTGCGCCCACTAGCGGGAGTCGTGAATGAGCAGTTCTTC. Translation gives CASSLRPLAGVVNEQFF.

The chain combines TRBV20-1 with TRBJ1-2; D ambiguous. Trimming pared 6 bases from V and 2 bases from J, leaving 13 bases between. CDR3 length: 13 amino acids. Per germline, CDR1 DFQATT and CDR2 SNEGSKA (reference sequence). The CDR3 loop is CSAPQRSNYGYTF. As DNA, the CDR3 is TGCAGTGCCCCACAAAGGTCCAACTATGGCTACACCTTC.

This sequence joins TRBV7-2 and TRBJ1-1; D ambiguous. The CDR3 is 13 amino acids. CDR1 and CDR2 from the germline V gene are SGHTA and FQGNSA. Trimming left V 1 base short and J 4 bases short, with 7 bases between. The CDR3: CASSLGTATEAFF. CDR3 sequence (DNA): TGTGCCAGCAGCTTAGGCACGGCCACTGAAGCTTTCTTT.

This clonotype was counted at least ten times. The gene calls are TRBV7-2 and TRBJ2-7, with no clear D. CDR3 length: 14 residues. Per the germline V gene, CDR1 is SGHTA and CDR2 is FQGNSA. The V end lost 0 bases, the J end lost 3 bases, and 9 bases lay between the germline ends. This CDR3 reads CASSLAGPGYEQYV. The DNA of the CDR3 is TGTGCCAGCAGCTTAGCCGGGCCGGGCTACGAGCAGTACGTC.

This clonotype showed up many times. The chain is built from TRBV7-2 and TRBJ1-6; D uncertain. The CDR3 covers 13 residues. Germline CDR1 reads SGHTA; CDR2 reads FQGNSA. V lost 1 base, J lost 8 bases, and 6 bases lay in between. In DNA, the CDR3 is TGTGCCAGCAGCTTAGACACGGATTCACCCCTCCACTTT. Translating it yields CASSLDTDSPLHF.

This clonotype came up a few times. The chain is built from TRBV7-8 and TRBJ2-1; D might be TRBD2 (6 bases). The germline V and J ends were trimmed by 5 bases and 10 bases, with 15 bases remaining between them. Germline values: CDR1 SGHVS, CDR2 FQNEAQ. The CDR3 consists of 13 residues. The CDR3 region is CASSPGLNGEQFF. The DNA of the CDR3 is TGTGCCAGCAGCCCTGGACTAAATGGGGAGCAGTTCTTC.